This paragraph covers one T cell receptor (beta chain) sequence. Methods used by the authors: Quantification of nucleated cells was approximated via reference gene primer amplification. The table came from immunoSEQ multiplex PCR; TCRdb's copy has only in-frame clones and leaves some out. D and trimming come from the DNA, and the V and J calls and clone size come from that table. The sample lists about 250,000 clones, around 88% seen once, with 5.5% to 6.5% in the top ten. The data were obtained in a study of blood T cell repertoires in COVID-19. Study context: T cells, B-cell-depleted T cells, or PBMCs supplied cDNA or gDNA.

Patients from Seattle were sampled longitudinally, starting during active infection. The CDR3 is 16 residues long. CDR1 is SGHAT, CDR2 FQDESV, per germline (reference sequence). Trimming left V 1 base short and J 1 base short, with 13 bases between. This receptor was obtained from a woman of 80 years or more with COVID-19, enrolled during active disease. The rearrangement uses TRBV11-1 and TRBJ2-5; D is possibly TRBD2 (7 bases). Material for sequencing was peripheral blood. The CDR3 here is CASSLGRGGLQETQYF. The CDR3 DNA reads TGTGCCAGCAGCTTAGGGCGCGGGGGCCTCCAAGAGACCCAGTACTTC.